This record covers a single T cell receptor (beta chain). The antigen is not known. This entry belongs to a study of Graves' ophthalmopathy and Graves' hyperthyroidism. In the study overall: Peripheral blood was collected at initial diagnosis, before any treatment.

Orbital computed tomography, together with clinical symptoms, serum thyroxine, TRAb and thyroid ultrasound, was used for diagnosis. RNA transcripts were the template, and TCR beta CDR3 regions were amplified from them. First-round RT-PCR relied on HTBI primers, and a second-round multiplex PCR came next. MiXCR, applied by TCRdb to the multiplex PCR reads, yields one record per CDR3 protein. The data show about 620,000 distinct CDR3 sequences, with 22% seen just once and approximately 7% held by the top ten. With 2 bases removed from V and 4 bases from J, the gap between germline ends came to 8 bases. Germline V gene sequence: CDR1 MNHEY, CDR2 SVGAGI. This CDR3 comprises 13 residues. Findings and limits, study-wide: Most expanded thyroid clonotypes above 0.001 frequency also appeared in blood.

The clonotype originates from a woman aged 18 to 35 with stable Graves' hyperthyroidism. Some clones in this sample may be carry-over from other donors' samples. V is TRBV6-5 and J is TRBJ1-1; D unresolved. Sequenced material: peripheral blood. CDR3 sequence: CASSYGLSTEAFF. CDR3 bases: TGTGCCAGCAGTTACGGGTTGAGCACTGAAGCTTTCTTT.